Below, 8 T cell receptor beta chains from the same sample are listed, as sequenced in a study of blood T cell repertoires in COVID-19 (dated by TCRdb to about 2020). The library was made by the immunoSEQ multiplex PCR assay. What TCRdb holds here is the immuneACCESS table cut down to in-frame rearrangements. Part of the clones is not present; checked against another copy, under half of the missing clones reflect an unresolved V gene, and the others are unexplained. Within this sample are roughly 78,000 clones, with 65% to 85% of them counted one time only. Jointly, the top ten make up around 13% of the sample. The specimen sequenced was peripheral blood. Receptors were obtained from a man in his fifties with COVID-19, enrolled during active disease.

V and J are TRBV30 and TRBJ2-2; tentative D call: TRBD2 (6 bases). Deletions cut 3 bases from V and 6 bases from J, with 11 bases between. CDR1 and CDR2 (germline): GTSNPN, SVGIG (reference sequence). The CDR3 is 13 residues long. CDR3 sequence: CAWSSSGAGELFF. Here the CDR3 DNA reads TGTGCCTGGAGCTCATCGGGAGCCGGGGAGCTGTTTTTT.

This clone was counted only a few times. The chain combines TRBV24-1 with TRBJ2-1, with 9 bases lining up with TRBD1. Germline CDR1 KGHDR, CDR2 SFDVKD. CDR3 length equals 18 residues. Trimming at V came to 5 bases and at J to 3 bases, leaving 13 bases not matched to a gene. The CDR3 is CATSGLGTGGGLYNEQFF. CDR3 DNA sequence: TGTGCCACCAGTGGCCTGGGCACAGGGGGCGGACTCTACAATGAGCAGTTCTTC.

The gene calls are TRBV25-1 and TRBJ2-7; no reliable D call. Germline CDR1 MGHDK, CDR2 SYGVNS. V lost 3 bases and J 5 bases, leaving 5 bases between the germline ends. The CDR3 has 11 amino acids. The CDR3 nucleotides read TGTGCCAGCAGTGATGTAAACGAGCAGTACTTC. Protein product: CASSDVNEQYF.

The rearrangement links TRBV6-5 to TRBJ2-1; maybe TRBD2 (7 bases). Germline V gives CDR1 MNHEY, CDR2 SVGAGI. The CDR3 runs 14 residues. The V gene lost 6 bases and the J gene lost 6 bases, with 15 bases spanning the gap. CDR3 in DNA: TGTGCCAGCAGCTGGACTAGAGGGGGCAATGAGCAGTTCTTC. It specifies CASSWTRGGNEQFF.

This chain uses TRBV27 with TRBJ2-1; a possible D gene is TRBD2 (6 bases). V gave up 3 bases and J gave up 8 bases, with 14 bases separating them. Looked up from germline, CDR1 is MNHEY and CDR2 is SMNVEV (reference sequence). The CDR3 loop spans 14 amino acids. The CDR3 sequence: CASSFGGSIHEQFF. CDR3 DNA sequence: TGTGCCAGCAGTTTCGGAGGGAGTATACATGAGCAGTTCTTC.

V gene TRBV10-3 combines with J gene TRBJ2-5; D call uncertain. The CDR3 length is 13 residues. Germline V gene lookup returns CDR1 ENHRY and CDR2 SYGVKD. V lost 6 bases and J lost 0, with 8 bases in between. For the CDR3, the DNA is TGTGCCATCAGCCAACAGTACCAAGAGACCCAGTACTTC. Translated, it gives CAISQQYQETQYF.

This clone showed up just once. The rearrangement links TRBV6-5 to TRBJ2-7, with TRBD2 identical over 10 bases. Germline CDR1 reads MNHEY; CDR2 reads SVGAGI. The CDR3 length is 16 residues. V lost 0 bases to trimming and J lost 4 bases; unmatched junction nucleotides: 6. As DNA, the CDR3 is TGTGCCAGCAGTTACTCGATAGCGGGAGGAGGTTACGAGCAGTACTTC. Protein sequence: CASSYSIAGGGYEQYF.

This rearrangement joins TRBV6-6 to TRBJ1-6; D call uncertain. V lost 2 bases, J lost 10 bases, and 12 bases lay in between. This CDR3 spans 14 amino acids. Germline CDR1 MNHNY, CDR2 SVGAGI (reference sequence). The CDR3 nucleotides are TGTGCCAGCAGTTACGCGGGCGGACGATCACCCCTCCACTTT. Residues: CASSYAGGRSPLHF.